Many counts were recorded for the clone carrying this T cell receptor beta chain. Antigen specificity is unknown. These data belong to a study of T-cell reconstitution after alpha-beta-depleted transplantation in children. Trimming cost V 6 bases and J 4 bases; bases outside gene matches: 4. This CDR3 spans 13 amino acids. Germline V gene sequence: CDR1 DFQATT, CDR2 SNEGSKA (reference sequence). Preparing the TCRbeta library involved the use of unique molecular identifiers. TCRdb reprocessed the PCR reads with MiXCR, giving one entry per CDR3 protein. The sample has nearly 250,000 distinct CDR3 sequences, around 7.8% seen once; the top ten hold nearly 6.5%. Study-wide points: There were reportedly several hundred expanded graft clones from which alpha-beta T cells came about two months after transplant. Several patients had high TCRbeta diversity at day 60; it came from surviving recipient T cells and thymic progenitors. The authors attributed T-cell counts and diversity one year after transplant mostly to newly produced T cells.

The sample was PBMCs, mostly from graft donor cells, taken 180 days after TCRalphabeta/CD19-depleted stem cell transplant. The genes are TRBV20-1 and TRBJ2-1, with TRBD2 matching 9 bases. The receptor was isolated from a male patient between 5 and 17 years old who had a stem cell transplant for acute lymphoblastic leukemia, so the T cells may come from the graft donor. CDR3 DNA sequence: TGCAGTGCAAGCGGGGGGATTTACAATGAGCAGTTCTTC. Encoded protein: CSASGGIYNEQFF.